A selection of T cell receptor beta chains follows, all from one sample in a study of blood T cell repertoires in COVID-19. The method was immunoSEQ multiplex PCR; TCRdb's version includes in-frame clones alone and lacks a portion of them. The repertoire holds roughly 29,000 clones, with 65% to 85% as singletons. The source material was peripheral blood. These receptors were collected from an older woman with acute or convalescent COVID-19. The CDR3 runs from the conserved cysteine through the conserved F or W. Fields, in order: CDR3 DNA, CDR3 protein, clone size, D gene, J gene, V gene. A D gene is named only where the DNA matches it firmly. Clone sizes are given selectively: once, few, many, or a class where the clone is expanded.

CDR3 DNA: TGTGCCAGCAGTTACTCGACGGGTGGCTACACCTTC
CDR3 protein: CASSYSTGGYTF
clone size: -
D gene: -
J gene: TRBJ1-2
V gene: TRBV6-5

CDR3 DNA: TGTGCCAGCAGCCCCCCCCTCTCTGGAAACACCATATATTTT
CDR3 protein: CASSPPLSGNTIYF
clone size: -
D gene: -
J gene: TRBJ1-3
V gene: TRBV7-9

CDR3 DNA: TGTGCCAGCAGCCACCCGGGACAGGGGAATGAGCAGTTCTTC
CDR3 protein: CASSHPGQGNEQFF
clone size: -
D gene: TRBD1
J gene: TRBJ2-1
V gene: TRBV5-4

CDR3 DNA: TGTGCCAGCAGCCAAGGGCAATCTGGAAACACCATATATTTT
CDR3 protein: CASSQGQSGNTIYF
clone size: -
D gene: -
J gene: TRBJ1-3
V gene: TRBV3-1/TRBV3-2

CDR3 DNA: TGTGCCAGCAGCGCAGGACAGGGAAACACCATATATTTT
CDR3 protein: CASSAGQGNTIYF
clone size: few
D gene: -
J gene: TRBJ1-3
V gene: TRBV7-8

CDR3 DNA: TGTGCCAGCAGTTCCATTTTCTTGCGCGGGGGCGGCAGGATTGAAGCTTTCTTT
CDR3 protein: CASSSIFLRGGGRIEAFF
clone size: -
D gene: -
J gene: TRBJ1-1
V gene: TRBV28

CDR3 DNA: TGTGCCACCAGTACCCGCGACTCGAACACCGGGGAGCTGTTTTTT
CDR3 protein: CATSTRDSNTGELFF
clone size: -
D gene: -
J gene: TRBJ2-2
V gene: TRBV24-1

CDR3 DNA: TGTGCCAGCTCACCAAAGCGTCTGGACAGGGGGAATGGCTACACCTTC
CDR3 protein: CASSPKRLDRGNGYTF
clone size: -
D gene: TRBD1
J gene: TRBJ1-2
V gene: TRBV18

CDR3 DNA: TGTGCCAGCAGATATGGGACAGAAGCTTTCTTT
CDR3 protein: CASRYGTEAFF
clone size: -
D gene: -
J gene: TRBJ1-1
V gene: TRBV28

CDR3 DNA: TGTGCCAGCAGTAAGACAGGGCTTCTTCCCTACGAGCAGTACTTC
CDR3 protein: CASSKTGLLPYEQYF
clone size: -
D gene: TRBD1
J gene: TRBJ2-7
V gene: TRBV2

CDR3 DNA: TGTGCCAGCAAGTTACTGGAGGGAAGATGGGTAAGAGGCTACACCTTC
CDR3 protein: CASKLLEGRWVRGYTF
clone size: few
D gene: -
J gene: TRBJ1-2
V gene: TRBV6-4

CDR3 DNA: TGTGCCAGCAGCCTCTGGACAGAAAACACTGAAGCTTTCTTT
CDR3 protein: CASSLWTENTEAFF
clone size: -
D gene: -
J gene: TRBJ1-1
V gene: TRBV6-1

CDR3 DNA: TGCGCCAGCAGTGAGGCGGGGGGCCCCGATACGCAGTATTTT
CDR3 protein: CASSEAGGPDTQYF
clone size: -
D gene: TRBD2
J gene: TRBJ2-3
V gene: TRBV10-2

CDR3 DNA: TGTGCCTGGAGTAGAGGGATCCTCTATGGCTACACCTTC
CDR3 protein: CAWSRGILYGYTF
clone size: -
D gene: -
J gene: TRBJ1-2
V gene: TRBV30

CDR3 DNA: TGTGCCAGCAGTACCCCAGAGTGGGGACAGGGGGCGTTTGGGGCCAACGTCCTGACTTTC
CDR3 protein: CASSTPEWGQGAFGANVLTF
clone size: -
D gene: TRBD1
J gene: TRBJ2-6
V gene: TRBV6-2/TRBV6-3

CDR3 DNA: TGTGCCAGTAGTATAGGTCAGATCTACGAGCAGTACTTC
CDR3 protein: CASSIGQIYEQYF
clone size: -
D gene: -
J gene: TRBJ2-7
V gene: TRBV19

CDR3 DNA: TGTGCCAGCAGGCGGACAGGGGCGGGAGATACGCAGTATTTT
CDR3 protein: CASRRTGAGDTQYF
clone size: -
D gene: TRBD1
J gene: TRBJ2-3
V gene: TRBV7-3

CDR3 DNA: TGTGCCAGCAGCTTAGAAAGACAGGGGAACGACACCATATATTTT
CDR3 protein: CASSLERQGNDTIYF
clone size: -
D gene: TRBD1
J gene: TRBJ1-3
V gene: TRBV11-1

CDR3 DNA: TGTGCCAGCTCACCAATCGGACGGGACATCTCCTACGAGCAGTACTTC
CDR3 protein: CASSPIGRDISYEQYF
clone size: -
D gene: -
J gene: TRBJ2-7
V gene: TRBV18

CDR3 DNA: TGCGCCAGCAATCGACTAGCGGGGGACAATGAGCAGTTCTTC
CDR3 protein: CASNRLAGDNEQFF
clone size: -
D gene: TRBD2
J gene: TRBJ2-1
V gene: TRBV5-1

CDR3 DNA: TGTGCCACCAGTAACCCGGGACAGTCTCCCACTGAAGCTTTCTTT
CDR3 protein: CATSNPGQSPTEAFF
clone size: -
D gene: TRBD1
J gene: TRBJ1-1
V gene: TRBV24-1

CDR3 DNA: TGTGCCTGGAGTGCGGACAGGGACCAGCCCCAGCATTTT
CDR3 protein: CAWSADRDQPQHF
clone size: few
D gene: TRBD1
J gene: TRBJ1-5
V gene: TRBV30

CDR3 DNA: TGTGCCAGCAGCCGGGACAGAACCTACGAGCAGTACTTC
CDR3 protein: CASSRDRTYEQYF
clone size: -
D gene: TRBD1
J gene: TRBJ2-7
V gene: TRBV14

CDR3 DNA: TGTGCCAGCAGCCCGACTTCCGACAGGGGTGGTGAAAAACTGTTTTTT
CDR3 protein: CASSPTSDRGGEKLFF
clone size: -
D gene: TRBD1
J gene: TRBJ1-4
V gene: TRBV7-9

CDR3 DNA: TGTGCCAGCAGTAGGGGGACAGGGGGCTACGAGCAGTACTTC
CDR3 protein: CASSRGTGGYEQYF
clone size: -
D gene: TRBD1
J gene: TRBJ2-7
V gene: TRBV6-5

CDR3 DNA: TGTGCCAGCAGTCCCCGGACAGGGGCTCAGCCCCAGCATTTT
CDR3 protein: CASSPRTGAQPQHF
clone size: -
D gene: TRBD1
J gene: TRBJ1-5
V gene: TRBV6-5

CDR3 DNA: TGCGCCAGCAGCTTGGGGCACAGAAACACCGGGGAGCTGTTTTTT
CDR3 protein: CASSLGHRNTGELFF
clone size: once
D gene: -
J gene: TRBJ2-2
V gene: TRBV5-1

CDR3 DNA: TGTGCCACCACGAGAGGGGGACATTATGGCTACACCTTC
CDR3 protein: CATTRGGHYGYTF
clone size: -
D gene: -
J gene: TRBJ1-2
V gene: TRBV6-5

CDR3 DNA: TGTGCCAGCAGCTCGGCACCGGGACTAGCGTACGAGCAGTACTTC
CDR3 protein: CASSSAPGLAYEQYF
clone size: -
D gene: TRBD2
J gene: TRBJ2-7
V gene: TRBV7-3

CDR3 DNA: TGTGCCAGCAGCCAAGACCCGACAGGGGGCTACGAGCAGTACTTC
CDR3 protein: CASSQDPTGGYEQYF
clone size: few
D gene: TRBD1
J gene: TRBJ2-7
V gene: TRBV4-2

CDR3 DNA: TGTGCCACCAACTCCGGGACAGGGGTCTATGGCTACACCTTC
CDR3 protein: CATNSGTGVYGYTF
clone size: once
D gene: TRBD1
J gene: TRBJ1-2
V gene: TRBV24-1

CDR3 DNA: TGTGCCAGCTCAGGCCGGGACAGGGTACACACCGGGGAGCTGTTTTTT
CDR3 protein: CASSGRDRVHTGELFF
clone size: -
D gene: TRBD1
J gene: TRBJ2-2
V gene: TRBV18

CDR3 DNA: TGTGCTGCTCCGGGGTGGGGACTAAACACTGAAGCTTTCTTT
CDR3 protein: CAAPGWGLNTEAFF
clone size: -
D gene: -
J gene: TRBJ1-1
V gene: TRBV27

CDR3 DNA: TGTGCCAGCAGCTTGCAGGGATCGCGAAGCAATGAGCAGTTCTTC
CDR3 protein: CASSLQGSRSNEQFF
clone size: -
D gene: -
J gene: TRBJ2-1
V gene: TRBV5-4

CDR3 DNA: TGCACCAGGGAGCCCGCGACTAGGGCATACGAGCAGTACTTC
CDR3 protein: CTREPATRAYEQYF
clone size: few
D gene: -
J gene: TRBJ2-7
V gene: TRBV1

CDR3 DNA: TGTGCCAGCAGTTTATTGTCAGGGACCTACGAGCAGTACTTC
CDR3 protein: CASSLLSGTYEQYF
clone size: -
D gene: -
J gene: TRBJ2-7
V gene: TRBV28

CDR3 DNA: TGCGCCAGCAAGGGGGCCCCGAACACTGAAGCTTTCTTT
CDR3 protein: CASKGAPNTEAFF
clone size: -
D gene: TRBD1
J gene: TRBJ1-1
V gene: TRBV10-2

CDR3 DNA: TGTGCCAGCAGCCCGACACCGGGGAGGGCTGGGGCCAACGTCCTGACTTTC
CDR3 protein: CASSPTPGRAGANVLTF
clone size: -
D gene: TRBD2
J gene: TRBJ2-6
V gene: TRBV3-1/TRBV3-2

CDR3 DNA: TGTGCCAGCAGATCGGGACTAGCGGGCGCCGGGACCGGGGAGCTGTTTTTT
CDR3 protein: CASRSGLAGAGTGELFF
clone size: -
D gene: -
J gene: TRBJ2-2
V gene: TRBV21-1

CDR3 DNA: TGTGCCAGCAGCCAATGGACTAGCGGGGGAGAGACCCAGTACTTC
CDR3 protein: CASSQWTSGGETQYF
clone size: -
D gene: TRBD2
J gene: TRBJ2-5
V gene: TRBV3-1/TRBV3-2